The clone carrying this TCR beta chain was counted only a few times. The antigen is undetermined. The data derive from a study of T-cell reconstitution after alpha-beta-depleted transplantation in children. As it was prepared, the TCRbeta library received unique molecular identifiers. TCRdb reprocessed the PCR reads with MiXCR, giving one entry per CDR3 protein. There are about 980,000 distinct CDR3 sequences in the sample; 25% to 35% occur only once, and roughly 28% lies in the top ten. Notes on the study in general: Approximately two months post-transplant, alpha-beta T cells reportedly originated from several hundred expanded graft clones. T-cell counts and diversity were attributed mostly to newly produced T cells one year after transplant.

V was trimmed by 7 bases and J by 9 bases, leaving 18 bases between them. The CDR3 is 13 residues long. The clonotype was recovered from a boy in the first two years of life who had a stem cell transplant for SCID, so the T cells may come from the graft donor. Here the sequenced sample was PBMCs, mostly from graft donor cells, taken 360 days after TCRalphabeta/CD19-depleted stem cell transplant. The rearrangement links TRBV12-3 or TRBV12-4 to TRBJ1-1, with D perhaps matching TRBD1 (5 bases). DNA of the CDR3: TGTGCCAGCACCCTGGGGGGATCAGCTAAAGCTTTCTTT. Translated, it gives CASTLGGSAKAFF.